This entry is about one T cell receptor beta chain. Antigen: not known. An end of the junction differs from the germline gene, which may be a read error. The data belong to a study of metastatic and nonmetastatic thyroid tumors. Study information: Comparative analysis of repertoires was undertaken across blood and tumor or nodule tissue obtained from malignant and benign thyroid patients.

Findings and caveats of the study: The study reportedly found significantly higher TCR beta diversity in malignant thyroid tumors than benign nodules, in blood and tumor.

Germline V gene data show CDR1 as MNHNS and CDR2 as SASEGT. The CDR3 totals 15 residues. None of the patients had undergone any treatment ahead of thyroid surgery. MiXCR was used by TCRdb to re-call the PCR reads. Among some 29,000 clones, roughly 15% were seen once, and the ten largest hold around 4.2%. The sample was blood. This chain uses TRBV6-1 with TRBJ2-2; D might be TRBD2 (6 bases). The source is a female donor with papillary thyroid cancer or a benign thyroid nodule (not recorded which). Some clones in this sample may be carry-over from other donors' samples. The CDR3 DNA sequence: TGTGCCAGCAGTGAAGAGGCAGGGAGGTCCGGGGAGATGTTTTTT. It encodes CASSEEAGRSGEMFF.